The entry below gives a single T cell receptor (beta chain) sequence along with its context. This sample is part of a study of cytomegalovirus exposure and HLA in healthy donors. Primers: 60 Vbeta forward and 13 Jbeta reverse. Data came from immunoSEQ multiplex PCR; TCRdb stores just in-frame clones and leaves some out. Of 150,000 or so clones listed, 75% to 90% are singletons. The specimen sequenced was PBMCs. This clonotype was obtained from a woman aged 50 to 60 in good health and CMV-seropositive.

CDR3 in amino acids: CASSVDRAWNGYTF. DNA of the CDR3: TGTGCCAGCAGCGTCGACAGGGCTTGGAATGGCTACACCTTC. The genes are TRBV7-2 and TRBJ1-2, with 7 bases aligning to TRBD1. The CDR3 loop spans 14 amino acids. Germline V CDR1 and CDR2: SGHTA, FQGNSA. V was clipped by 5 bases and J by 6 bases; unmatched bases: 9.